One sample yielded the 7 T cell receptor beta chains listed below, sequenced in a study of T cell responses to AZD1222 COVID-19 vaccine (dated by TCRdb to about 2021). In the paper's terms, the time point label means: baseline before first vaccination. The library relied on the immunoSEQ multiplex PCR assay. TCRdb limited this immuneACCESS table to in-frame rearrangements with V and J called. A share of clones is missing; checked studies link under half to unresolved V genes, and the rest is unexplained. Recorded for this sample are tens of thousands of clones; approximately 90% of them occurred a single time. Together, the top ten hold about 24% of the sample. The sequenced sample was peripheral blood, obtained on day 0 of AZD1222 vaccination. These receptors were obtained from an adult in good health.

The chain combines TRBV19 with TRBJ1-1; D uncertain. CDR1 is LNHDA, CDR2 SQIVND, per germline (reference sequence). The germline V and J ends were trimmed by 3 bases and 3 bases, with 8 bases remaining between them. CDR3 length: 13 amino acids. DNA for the CDR3: TGTGCCAGTAGTATGAAGGGCGACACTGAAGCTTTCTTT. It specifies CASSMKGDTEAFF. Filled out from reference TRBV19 and TRBJ1-1, the complete variable domain reads DGGITQSPKYLFRKEGQNVTLSCEQNLNHDAMYWYRQDPGQGLRLIYYSQIVNDFQKGDIAEGYSVSREKKESFPLTVTSAQKNPTAFYLCASSMKGDTEAFFGQGTRLTVV.

As DNA, the CDR3 is TGTGCCAGCTGCCTCGAGGGCAGAGGATACGAGCAGTACTTC. This encodes CASCLEGRGYEQYF. V gene TRBV6-4 combines with J gene TRBJ2-7, with a weak D call TRBD2 (5 bases). V dropped 8 bases and J dropped 4 bases, with 18 bases sitting between them. The CDR3 loop spans 14 amino acids. Germline values: CDR1 MRHNA, CDR2 SNTAGT.

V and J are TRBV4-1 and TRBJ2-6; unclear D gene. Deletions cut 0 bases from V and 4 bases from J, with 19 bases between. The CDR3 is made up of 19 amino acids. Germline V CDR1 and CDR2: MGHRA, YSYEKL. The CDR3 loop is CASSQDRGRSLTGANVLTF. The CDR3 coding sequence is TGCGCCAGCAGCCAAGATCGAGGACGGAGCTTAACCGGGGCCAACGTCCTGACTTTC.

V and J are TRBV5-6 and TRBJ2-2; D is ambiguous. Germline V gene data show CDR1 as SGHDT and CDR2 as YYEEEE. The CDR3 length is 14 residues. The V gene lost 1 base and the J gene lost 2 bases, with 6 bases spanning the gap. The CDR3 loop is CASSLPSNTGELFF. The CDR3 nucleotides are TGTGCCAGCAGCTTGCCATCAAACACCGGGGAGCTGTTTTTT. The full variable domain, in which reference TRBV5-6 and TRBJ2-2 provide the parts outside the CDR3, is DAGVTQSPTHLIKTRGQQVTLRCSPKSGHDTVSWYQQALGQGPQFIFQYYEEEERQRGNFPDRFSGHQFPNYSSELNVNALLLGDSALYLCASSLPSNTGELFFGEGSRLTVL.

The V call is TRBV15, the J call TRBJ1-4; TRBD1 matches 11 bases. This CDR3 comprises 16 residues. Germline CDR1 LNHNV, CDR2 YYDKDF (reference sequence). Trimming at V came to 0 bases and at J to 7 bases, leaving 4 bases not matched to a gene. The chain's CDR3 is CATSRDGGTGGEKLFF. The DNA for the CDR3 is TGTGCCACCAGCAGAGACGGCGGGACAGGGGGTGAAAAACTGTTTTTT.

V and J are TRBV18 and TRBJ2-7; D is undetermined. From germline, CDR1 is KGHSH and CDR2 LQKENI. The CDR3 covers 11 residues. Trimming removed 4 bases at V and 0 bases at J, with 1 base between. CDR3 region: CASSLSYEQYF. CDR3 bases: TGTGCCAGCTCACTCTCCTACGAGCAGTACTTC.

The V call is TRBV19, the J call TRBJ1-5, with 7 bases lining up with TRBD1. CDR1 is LNHDA, CDR2 SQIVND, per germline (reference sequence). The CDR3 consists of 15 residues. The J segment lost 3 bases and the V segment lost 5 bases, leaving 7 bases of the junction unmatched. The CDR3 coding sequence is TGTGCCAGTAGTCTGAGGGACAGCTACAATCAGCCCCAGCATTTT. Translated: CASSLRDSYNQPQHF.